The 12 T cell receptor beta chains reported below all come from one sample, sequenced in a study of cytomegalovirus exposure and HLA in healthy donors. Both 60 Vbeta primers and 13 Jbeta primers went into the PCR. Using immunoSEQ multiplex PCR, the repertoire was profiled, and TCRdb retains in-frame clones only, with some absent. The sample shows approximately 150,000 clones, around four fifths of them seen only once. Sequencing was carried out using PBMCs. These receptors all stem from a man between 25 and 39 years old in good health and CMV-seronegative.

CDR3 in amino acids: CASSLDNEAFF. The CDR3 DNA is TGTGCCAGCAGCTTAGACAATGAAGCTTTCTTT. The J gene is TRBJ1-1, the V gene TRBV7-6; D gene ambiguous. V was cut by 1 base and J by 7 bases, with 4 bases left in between. The CDR3 spans 11 residues. Germline V gene sequence: CDR1 SGHVS, CDR2 FNYEAQ.

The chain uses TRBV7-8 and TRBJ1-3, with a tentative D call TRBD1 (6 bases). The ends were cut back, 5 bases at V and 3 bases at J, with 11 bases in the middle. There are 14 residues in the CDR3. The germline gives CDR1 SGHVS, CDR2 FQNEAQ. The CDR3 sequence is CASSHRAHGNTIYF. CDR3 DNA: TGTGCCAGCAGCCACAGGGCCCATGGAAACACCATATATTTT.

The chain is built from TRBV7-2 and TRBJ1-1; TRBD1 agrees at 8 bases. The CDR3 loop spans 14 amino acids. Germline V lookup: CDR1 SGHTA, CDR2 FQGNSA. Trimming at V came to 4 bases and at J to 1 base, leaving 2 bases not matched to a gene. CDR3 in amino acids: CASSSGTGNTEAFF. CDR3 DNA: TGTGCCAGCAGCTCAGGGACAGGGAACACTGAAGCTTTCTTT.

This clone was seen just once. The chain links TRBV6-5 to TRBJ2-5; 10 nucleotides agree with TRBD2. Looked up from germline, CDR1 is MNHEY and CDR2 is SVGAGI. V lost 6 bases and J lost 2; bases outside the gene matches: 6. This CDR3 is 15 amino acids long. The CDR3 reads CASRESGRGQETQYF. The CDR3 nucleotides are TGTGCCAGCAGAGAAAGCGGGAGGGGGCAAGAGACCCAGTACTTC.

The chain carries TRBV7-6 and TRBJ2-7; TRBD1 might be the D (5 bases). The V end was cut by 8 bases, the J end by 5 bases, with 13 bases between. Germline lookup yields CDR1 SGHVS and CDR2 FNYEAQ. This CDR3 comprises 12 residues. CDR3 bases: TGTGCCAGCGGGGCGAAGCTCAACGAGCAGTACTTC. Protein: CASGAKLNEQYF.

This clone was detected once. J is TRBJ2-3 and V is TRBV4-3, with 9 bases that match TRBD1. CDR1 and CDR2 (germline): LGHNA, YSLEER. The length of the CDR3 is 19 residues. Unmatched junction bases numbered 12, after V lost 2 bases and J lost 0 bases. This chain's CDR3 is CASSQSLWGTGTSTDTQYF. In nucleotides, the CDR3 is TGCGCCAGCAGCCAATCTCTATGGGGGACAGGGACTAGCACAGATACGCAGTATTTT.

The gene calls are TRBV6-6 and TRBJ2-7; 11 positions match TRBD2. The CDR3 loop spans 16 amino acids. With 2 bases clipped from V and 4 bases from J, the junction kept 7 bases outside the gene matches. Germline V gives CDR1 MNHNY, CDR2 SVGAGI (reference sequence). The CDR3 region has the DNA TGTGCCAGCAGTTACGAGATAGCGGGAGGGCCGTACGAGCAGTACTTC. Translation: CASSYEIAGGPYEQYF.

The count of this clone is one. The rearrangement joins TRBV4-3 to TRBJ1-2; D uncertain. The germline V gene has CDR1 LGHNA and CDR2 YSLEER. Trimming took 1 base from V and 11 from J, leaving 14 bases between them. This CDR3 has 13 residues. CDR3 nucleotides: TGCGCCAGCAGCCAAGGATGGCGGGCGTCTTACACCTTC. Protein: CASSQGWRASYTF.

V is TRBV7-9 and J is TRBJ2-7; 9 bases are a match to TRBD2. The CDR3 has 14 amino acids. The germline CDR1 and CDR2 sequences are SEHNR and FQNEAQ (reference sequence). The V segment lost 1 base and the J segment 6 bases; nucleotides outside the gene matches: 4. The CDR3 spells CASSLVGTSLEQYF. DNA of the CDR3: TGTGCCAGCAGCTTAGTCGGGACTAGCCTCGAGCAGTACTTC.

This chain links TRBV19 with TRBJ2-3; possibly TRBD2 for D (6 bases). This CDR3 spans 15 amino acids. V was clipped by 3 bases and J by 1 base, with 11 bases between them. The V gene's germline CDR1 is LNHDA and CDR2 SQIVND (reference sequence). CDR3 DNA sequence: TGTGCCAGTAGTATTCCGGGACTTGGCACAGATACGCAGTATTTT. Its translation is CASSIPGLGTDTQYF.

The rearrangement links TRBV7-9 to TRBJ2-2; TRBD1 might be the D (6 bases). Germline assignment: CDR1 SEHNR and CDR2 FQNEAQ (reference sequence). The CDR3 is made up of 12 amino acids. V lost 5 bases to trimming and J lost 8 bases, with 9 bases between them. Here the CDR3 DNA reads TGTGCCAGCAGCCAAGGACAGGGGGAGCTGTTTTTT. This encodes CASSQGQGELFF.

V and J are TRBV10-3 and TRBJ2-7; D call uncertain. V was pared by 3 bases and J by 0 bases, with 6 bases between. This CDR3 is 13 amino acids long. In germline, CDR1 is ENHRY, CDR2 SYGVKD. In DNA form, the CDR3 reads TGTGCCATCAGTGATCAGGCCTCCTACGAGCAGTACTTC. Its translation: CAISDQASYEQYF.